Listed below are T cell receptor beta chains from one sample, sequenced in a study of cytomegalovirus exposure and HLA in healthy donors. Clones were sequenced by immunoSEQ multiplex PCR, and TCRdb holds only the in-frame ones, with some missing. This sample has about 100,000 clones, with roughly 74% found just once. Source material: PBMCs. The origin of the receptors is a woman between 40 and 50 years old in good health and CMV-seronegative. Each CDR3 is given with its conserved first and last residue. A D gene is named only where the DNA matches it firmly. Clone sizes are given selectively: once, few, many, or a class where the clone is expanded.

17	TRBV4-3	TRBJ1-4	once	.	TGCGCCAGCAGCCAAGATTTAGGGGTTGTGGTTAATGAAAAACTGTTTTTT	CASSQDLGVVVNEKLFF
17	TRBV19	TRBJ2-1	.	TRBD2	TGTGCCAGTAGCTCCAGGGGGGAGCGGGGGGGCCGTGATGAGCAGTTCTTC	CASSSRGERGGRDEQFF
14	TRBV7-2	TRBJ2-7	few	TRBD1	TGTGCCAGCAGCCAGACAGGGTGGTCCTACGAGCAGTACTTC	CASSQTGWSYEQYF
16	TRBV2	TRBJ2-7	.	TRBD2	TGTGCCAGCAGTGAAGGGTTGGGACTAGCGCTATCTAGGGGGTACTTC	CASSEGLGLALSRGYF
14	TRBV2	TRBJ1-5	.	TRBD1	TGTGCCAGCAGTGTCGACAGGGGCAATCAGCCCCAGCATTTT	CASSVDRGNQPQHF
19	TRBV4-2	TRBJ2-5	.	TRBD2	TGTGCCAGCAGCCAAGAAGAAAGCGGGGGGCCCGAAGCGCAAGAGACCCAGTACTTC	CASSQEESGGPEAQETQYF
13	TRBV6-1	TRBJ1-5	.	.	TGTGCCAGCGGGGCCCTCGGCAATCAGCCCCAGCATTTT	CASGALGNQPQHF
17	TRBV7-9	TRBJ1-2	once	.	TGTGCCAGCAGCCCCCCGGTTGGCGTCAGGGATACCTATGGCTACACCTTC	CASSPPVGVRDTYGYTF
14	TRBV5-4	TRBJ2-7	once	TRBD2	TGTGCCAGCAGTGTAGCGGGGGGGCCCTACGAGCAGTACTTC	CASSVAGGPYEQYF
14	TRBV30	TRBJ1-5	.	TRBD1	TGTGCCTGGAGTTCCGGACAGGGAGGACAGCCCCAGCATTTT	CAWSSGQGGQPQHF
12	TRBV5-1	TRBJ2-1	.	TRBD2	TGCGCCAGCAGCTTGGGGGGGGGAATCAAGTTCTTC	CASSLGGGIKFF
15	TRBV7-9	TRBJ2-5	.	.	TGTGCCAGCAGCCCTAGAGGGGGATACCAAGAGACCCAGTACTTC	CASSPRGGYQETQYF
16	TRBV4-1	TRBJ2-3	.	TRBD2	TGCGCCAGCAGCCCCTGGACTAGCGGGAGTACAGATACGCAGTATTTT	CASSPWTSGSTDTQYF
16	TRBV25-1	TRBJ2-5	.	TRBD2	TGTGCCAGCAGTGAATTCAGCGGGAGGGCCACAGAGACCCAGTACTTC	CASSEFSGRATETQYF
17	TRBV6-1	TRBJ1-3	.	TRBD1	TGTGCCAGCAGTGAATGGACAGGGCAACTCTCTGGAAACACCATATATTTT	CASSEWTGQLSGNTIYF
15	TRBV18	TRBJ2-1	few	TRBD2	TGTGCCAGCTCACCGGGACTAGCGGGTTACAATGAGCAGTTCTTC	CASSPGLAGYNEQFF
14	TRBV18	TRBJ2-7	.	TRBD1	TGTGCCAGCTCAACGCGGACAGGGGGAACCGAGCAGTACTTC	CASSTRTGGTEQYF
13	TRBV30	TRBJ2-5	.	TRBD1	TGTGCCTGGAGTGTCTTCAGGGGGGAGACCCAGTACTTC	CAWSVFRGETQYF
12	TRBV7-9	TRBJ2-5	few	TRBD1	TGTGCCAGCAGCCCCGGACAGGGAGCGCAGTACTTC	CASSPGQGAQYF
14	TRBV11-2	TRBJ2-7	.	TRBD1	TGTGCCAGCAGCTTAACGGACAGGACTCCCGAGCAGTACTTC	CASSLTDRTPEQYF
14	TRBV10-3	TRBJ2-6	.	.	TGTGCCATCAGCCCAGGTTCTGGGGCCAACGTCCTGACTTTC	CAISPGSGANVLTF
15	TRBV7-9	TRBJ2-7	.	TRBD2	TGTGCCAGCAGCTTAGGCGCGGGAGGGCCAAGCGAGCAGTACTTC	CASSLGAGGPSEQYF